This T cell receptor (beta chain) is drawn from a study of blood T cell repertoires in COVID-19. Study background: Sources were T cells, B-cell-depleted T cells, or PBMCs; the material itself was cDNA or gDNA.

The CDR3 runs to 14 residues. Per the germline V gene, CDR1 is SGHRS and CDR2 is YFSETQ. The V segment lost 4 bases and the J segment 8 bases; nucleotides outside the gene matches: 3. This table comes from immunoSEQ multiplex PCR, and its TCRdb copy is limited to in-frame clones, with some not included. Of roughly 200,000 clones listed, about 88% are singletons. The chain combines TRBV5-1 with TRBJ2-1; 13 nucleotides align to TRBD2. This clonotype was obtained from a young woman who had been exposed to COVID-19. Source material: PBMCs or T cells enriched from blood (not recorded which). The DNA of the CDR3 is TGCGCCAGCAGCACTAGCGGGGGGGCGGATGAGCAGTTCTTC. Protein: CASSTSGGADEQFF.